This T cell receptor beta chain derives from a study of T-cell memory formation after mild COVID-19. For the study at large: The two donors had largely donor-specific TCR clusters.

The length of the CDR3 is 13 residues. Germline values: CDR1 SGHNT, CDR2 YYREEE (reference sequence). V gave up 3 bases and J gave up 3 bases, with 10 bases separating them. TCRdb independently ran MiXCR on the 5' RACE reads; one entry per CDR3 protein. The table records about 400,000 distinct CDR3 sequences, about 20% of them present only once. Findings and limits, study-wide: Pre-infection memory showed some responding clones, and this suggested that cross-reactive memory joined. Day 15 to 85 contracting clones showed balanced CD4/CD8; later expanders leaned CD4+.

This clonotype was picked up a small number of times. Its antigen remains unidentified. The sequence came from a man aged 18 to 30 who had mild COVID-19 (a few samples of this study predate the infection). Cell type and time point are not known. The rearrangement uses TRBV5-4 and TRBJ2-7; D unresolved. Sequencing was carried out using PBMCs or a T cell subset sorted from them (not recorded which). The CDR3 sequence: CASSSREVYEQYF. CDR3 in DNA: TGTGCCAGCAGCTCCCGTGAGGTCTACGAGCAGTACTTC.